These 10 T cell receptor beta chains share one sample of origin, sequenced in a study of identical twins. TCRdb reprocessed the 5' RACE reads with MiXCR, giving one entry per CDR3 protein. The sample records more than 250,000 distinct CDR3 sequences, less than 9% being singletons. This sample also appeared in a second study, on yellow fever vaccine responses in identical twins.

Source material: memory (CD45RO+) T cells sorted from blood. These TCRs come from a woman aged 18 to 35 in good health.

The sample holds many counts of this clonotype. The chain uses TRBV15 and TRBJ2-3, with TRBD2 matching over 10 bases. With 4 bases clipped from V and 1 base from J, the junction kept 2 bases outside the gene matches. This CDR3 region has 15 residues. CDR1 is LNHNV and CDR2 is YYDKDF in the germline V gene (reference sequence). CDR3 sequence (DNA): TGTGCCACCAGCATCGGGACTAGCGGCACAGATACGCAGTATTTT. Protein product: CATSIGTSGTDTQYF.

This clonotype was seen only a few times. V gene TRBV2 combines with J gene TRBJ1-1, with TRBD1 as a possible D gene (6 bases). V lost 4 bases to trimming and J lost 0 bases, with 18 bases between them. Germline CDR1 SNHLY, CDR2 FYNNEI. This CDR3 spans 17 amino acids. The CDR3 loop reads CASSVPRAGVMNTEAFF. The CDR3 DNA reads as TGTGCCAGCAGTGTACCTAGGGCAGGGGTAATGAACACTGAAGCTTTCTTT.

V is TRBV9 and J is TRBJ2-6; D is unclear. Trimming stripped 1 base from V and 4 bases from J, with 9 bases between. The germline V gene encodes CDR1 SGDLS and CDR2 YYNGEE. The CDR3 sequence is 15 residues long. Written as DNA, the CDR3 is TGTGCCAGCAGCGTAAGTCTGGCAGGGGCCAACGTCCTGACTTTC. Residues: CASSVSLAGANVLTF.

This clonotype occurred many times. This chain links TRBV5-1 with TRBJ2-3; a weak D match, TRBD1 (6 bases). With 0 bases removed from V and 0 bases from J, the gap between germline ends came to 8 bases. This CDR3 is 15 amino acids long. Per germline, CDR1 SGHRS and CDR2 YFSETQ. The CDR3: CASSLVGTSTDTQYF. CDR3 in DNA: TGCGCCAGCAGCTTGGTCGGGACAAGCACAGATACGCAGTATTTT.

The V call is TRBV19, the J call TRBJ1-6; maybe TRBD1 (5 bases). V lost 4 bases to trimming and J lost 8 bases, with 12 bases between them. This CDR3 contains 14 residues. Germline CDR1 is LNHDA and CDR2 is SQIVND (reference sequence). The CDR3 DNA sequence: TGTGCCAGTAGTAGCCCAGGGAGTTATTCACCCCTCCACTTT. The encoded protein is CASSSPGSYSPLHF.

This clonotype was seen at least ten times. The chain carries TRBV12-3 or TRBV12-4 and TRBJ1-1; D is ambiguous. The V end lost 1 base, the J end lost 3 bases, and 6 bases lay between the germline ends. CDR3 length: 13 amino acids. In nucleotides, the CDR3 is TGTGCCAGCAGTTTAGTTTGGGACACTGAAGCTTTCTTT. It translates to CASSLVWDTEAFF.

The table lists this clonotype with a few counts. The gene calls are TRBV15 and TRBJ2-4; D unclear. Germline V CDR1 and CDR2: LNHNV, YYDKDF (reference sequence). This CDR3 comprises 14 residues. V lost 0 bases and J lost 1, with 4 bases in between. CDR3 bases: TGTGCCACCAGCAGAGATGGGGCCAAAAACATTCAGTACTTC. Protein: CATSRDGAKNIQYF.

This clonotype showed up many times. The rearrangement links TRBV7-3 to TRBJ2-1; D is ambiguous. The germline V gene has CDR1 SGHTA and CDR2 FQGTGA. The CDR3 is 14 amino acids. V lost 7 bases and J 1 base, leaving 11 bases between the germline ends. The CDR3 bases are TGTGCCAGCACCCCGGACCATTCCTACAATGAGCAGTTCTTC. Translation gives CASTPDHSYNEQFF.

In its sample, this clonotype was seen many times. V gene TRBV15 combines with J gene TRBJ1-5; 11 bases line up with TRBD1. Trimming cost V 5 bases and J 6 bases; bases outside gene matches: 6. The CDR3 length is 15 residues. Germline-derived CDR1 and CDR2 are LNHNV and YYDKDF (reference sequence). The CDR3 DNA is TGTGCCACCAGCCCGGACAGGGGGCCGAGTCAGCCCCAGCATTTT. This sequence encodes CATSPDRGPSQPQHF. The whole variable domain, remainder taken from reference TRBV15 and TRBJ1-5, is DAMVIQNPRYQVTQFGKPVTLSCSQTLNHNVMYWYQQKSSQAPKLLFHYYDKDFNNEADTPDNFQSRRPNTSFCFLDIRSPGLGDTAMYLCATSPDRGPSQPQHFGDGTRLSIL.

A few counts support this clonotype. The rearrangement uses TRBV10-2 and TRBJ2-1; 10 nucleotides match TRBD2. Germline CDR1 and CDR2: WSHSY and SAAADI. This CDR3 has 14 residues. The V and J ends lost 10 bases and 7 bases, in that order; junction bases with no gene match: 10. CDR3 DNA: TGCGCCACCAACCTAGCGGGGGCCGGGAATGAGCAGTTCTTC. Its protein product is CATNLAGAGNEQFF.